These T cell receptor beta chains were read from a single sample in a study of post-analysis software for immune sequencing data. TCRdb processed the PCR reads anew with MiXCR; each CDR3 protein has one entry. The sample contains hundreds of thousands of distinct CDR3 sequences, 25% to 30% of which appear only once. Source material: blood. Source of these receptors: a girl aged 5 to 17 with multiple sclerosis. Each CDR3 is given without its conserved first and last residue. Fields, in order: J gene, V gene, CDR3 protein.

j_call: TRBJ2-7; v_call: TRBV5-1; cdr3_aa: ASSLAGAQALEQY
j_call: TRBJ2-1; v_call: TRBV10-3; cdr3_aa: AISEGAGGPPYNEQF
j_call: TRBJ1-5; v_call: TRBV27; cdr3_aa: ASSPTGNNQPQH
j_call: TRBJ2-5; v_call: TRBV6-2/TRBV6-3; cdr3_aa: ASRYNALTKTQY
j_call: TRBJ2-3; v_call: TRBV4-2; cdr3_aa: ASSQPKGGTVETDTQY
j_call: TRBJ2-3; v_call: TRBV5-6; cdr3_aa: ASSFGTGSIGAQY
j_call: TRBJ1-1; v_call: TRBV20-1; cdr3_aa: SAPRGGRYTEAF
j_call: TRBJ2-5; v_call: TRBV20-1; cdr3_aa: SARLAGGLEETQY
j_call: TRBJ2-2; v_call: TRBV20-1; cdr3_aa: SARTGVGAELF
j_call: TRBJ2-5; v_call: TRBV6-5; cdr3_aa: ASSYSCTGGRETQY
j_call: TRBJ2-7; v_call: TRBV7-2; cdr3_aa: ASSLVGVAGGHQPYEQY
j_call: TRBJ2-3; v_call: TRBV20-1; cdr3_aa: SAGTGTDTQY
j_call: TRBJ2-1; v_call: TRBV5-1; cdr3_aa: ASSSTGTGNEQF
j_call: TRBJ2-1; v_call: TRBV20-1; cdr3_aa: SARDTEYNEQF
j_call: TRBJ2-7; v_call: TRBV7-9; cdr3_aa: ASNSDQQGSYEQY
j_call: TRBJ2-1; v_call: TRBV18; cdr3_aa: ASSPTQGSSYNEQF
j_call: TRBJ1-6; v_call: TRBV20-1; cdr3_aa: SARASYNSPLH
j_call: TRBJ2-1; v_call: TRBV10-3; cdr3_aa: AISESTGRYNEQF
j_call: TRBJ2-6; v_call: TRBV11-2; cdr3_aa: ASSPEGTESSGANVLT
j_call: TRBJ2-2; v_call: TRBV3-1; cdr3_aa: ASSPAQANTGELF
j_call: TRBJ1-1; v_call: TRBV27; cdr3_aa: ASSLSAGMNTEAF
j_call: TRBJ2-7; v_call: TRBV7-9; cdr3_aa: ATSEQKGFYEQY
j_call: TRBJ1-5; v_call: TRBV28; cdr3_aa: ASRHSRPTRNQPQH
j_call: TRBJ2-1; v_call: TRBV6-2/TRBV6-3; cdr3_aa: ASRGPGDNEQF
j_call: TRBJ1-2; v_call: TRBV29-1; cdr3_aa: SVEDGSGGEYGYT
j_call: TRBJ1-5; v_call: TRBV3-1; cdr3_aa: ASSQDLGGQPQH
j_call: TRBJ2-1; v_call: TRBV29-1; cdr3_aa: SVEEAASYNEQF